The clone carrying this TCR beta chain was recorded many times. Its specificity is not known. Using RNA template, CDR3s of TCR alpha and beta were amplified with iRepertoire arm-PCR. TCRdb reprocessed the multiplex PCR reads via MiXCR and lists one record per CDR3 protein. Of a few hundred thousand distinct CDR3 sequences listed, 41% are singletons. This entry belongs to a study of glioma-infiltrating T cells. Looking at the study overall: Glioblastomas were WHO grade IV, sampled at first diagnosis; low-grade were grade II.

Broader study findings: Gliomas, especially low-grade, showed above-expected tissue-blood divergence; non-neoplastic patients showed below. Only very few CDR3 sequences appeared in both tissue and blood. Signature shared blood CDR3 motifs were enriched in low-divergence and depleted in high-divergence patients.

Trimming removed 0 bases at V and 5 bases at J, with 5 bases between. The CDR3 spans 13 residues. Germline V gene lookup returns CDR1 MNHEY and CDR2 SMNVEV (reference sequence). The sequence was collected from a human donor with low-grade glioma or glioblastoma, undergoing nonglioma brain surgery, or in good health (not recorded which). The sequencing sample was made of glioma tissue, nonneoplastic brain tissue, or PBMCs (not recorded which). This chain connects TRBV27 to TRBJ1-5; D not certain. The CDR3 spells CASSLSGDQPQHF. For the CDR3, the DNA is TGTGCCAGCAGTTTATCCGGAGATCAGCCCCAGCATTTT.